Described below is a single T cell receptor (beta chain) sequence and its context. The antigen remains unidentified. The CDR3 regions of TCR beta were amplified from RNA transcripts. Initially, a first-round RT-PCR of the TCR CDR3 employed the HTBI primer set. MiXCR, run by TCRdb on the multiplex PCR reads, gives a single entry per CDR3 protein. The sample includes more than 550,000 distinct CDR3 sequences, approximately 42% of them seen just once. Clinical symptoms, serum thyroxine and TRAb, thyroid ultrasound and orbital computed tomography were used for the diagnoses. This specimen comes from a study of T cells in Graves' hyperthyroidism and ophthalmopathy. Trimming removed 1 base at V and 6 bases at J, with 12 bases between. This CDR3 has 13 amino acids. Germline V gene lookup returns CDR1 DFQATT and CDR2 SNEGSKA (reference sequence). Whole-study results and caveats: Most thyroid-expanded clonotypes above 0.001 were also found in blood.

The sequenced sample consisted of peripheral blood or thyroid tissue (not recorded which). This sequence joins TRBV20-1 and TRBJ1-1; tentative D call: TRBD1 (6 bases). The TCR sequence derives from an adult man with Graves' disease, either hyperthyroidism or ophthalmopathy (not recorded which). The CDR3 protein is CSARGNQGPEAFF. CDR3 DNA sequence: TGCAGTGCTAGAGGGAACCAGGGGCCTGAAGCTTTCTTT.